This paragraph reports one T cell receptor beta chain. The antigen it binds to is not known. Base qualities are not at hand, and no much larger clone is one base apart. V loses 4 bases of germline sequence and J loses 2 bases, and the interval between the two ends is 14 bases. CDR1 and CDR2, looked up from the germline V gene, are SQVTM and ANQGSEA. The CDR3 contains 14 residues, cysteine and phenylalanine counted. This entry keeps only the CDR3 DNA: 42 bases, framed from base 1. These data are taken from a study of T cell responses to AZD1222 COVID-19 vaccine (dated by TCRdb to about 2021). The study in broad terms: AZD1222 recipients given second doses at about 4 weeks or at about 12 weeks were pooled, since spike-specific TCR depth and breadth were not found to differ between the two schedules. TCR sequencing covered fewer than 250 trial participants: about 210 given two doses of AZD1222 and about 26 given two doses of MenACWY control vaccine. Trial participants were enrolled by age into 18-55, 56-69 and 70-plus year subgroups, with around 150, 28 and 57 TCR-sequenced participants respectively.

The CDR3 regions of human TCRbeta chains were subjected to immunosequencing. Processing in the source paper ran as follows. Repertoire TCRs were matched against a reference library of SARS-CoV-2-specific TCRs generated with the MIRA antigen-specificity platform. Breadth meant the fraction of unique TCRs that were SARS-CoV-2-associated, whereas depth meant the fraction of total T cells that were SARS-CoV-2-associated. Using the MIRA data, each spike-specific TCR was mapped to the spike region that the TCR reacts to and placed in a CD4 or CD8 class. Log10-transformed breadth and depth values were compared by one-way ANOVA with Sidak's multiple comparisons tests. TCRdb mirrors the immuneACCESS table, restricted to in-frame sequences. Some clones are absent from its copies; in checked studies, under half trace to an unresolved V gene, and the reason for the others is unknown. V and J calls and clone size are those listed in that table; D and trimming were worked out from the DNA. A total of around 120,000 clones appear in this sample, 80% to 95% of them only once. The ten most abundant clones make up about 1.2% of the sample.

What the time point label conveys for this sample: baseline before first vaccination. Vaccinee samples came from UK trials COV001 and COV002, including a single-blind randomized controlled phase 2/3 trial of AZD1222 (ChAdOx1 nCoV-19) in healthy adults. For TCRbeta chain sequencing, PBMC samples were collected from trial participants at day 0 and at day 28 after the second dose. Study-wide conclusions, independent of this receptor: After two AZD1222 doses, spike-specific TCR breadth and depth were significantly higher than at day 0 and than in MenACWY recipients. The whole spike protein was spanned by vaccine-associated CD4 TCRs, and dominant responses were seen in regions 160-218 and 743-854. The 56-69-year group was small, and its depth increase did not reach significance, likely because of low power. No day 14 peak-response samples were available, so repertoires were characterized only after the peak T cell response. Nearly half of unique spike-specific TCRs reportedly recognized epitopes outside regions mutated in the B.1.351 and B.1.1.7 variants. Participants were mostly white British, with more females than males. The authors suggested clonal diversity may have been underestimated. Only five or six AZD1222 recipients were SARS-CoV-2 seropositive at baseline, limiting conclusions about previously exposed vaccinees.

This clonotype was obtained from an adult in good health. The input for sequencing was peripheral blood, taken on day 0 of AZD1222 vaccination. The chain employs TRBV29-1 and TRBJ2-5; matching of 5 bases hints at TRBD2 as the D gene. At the DNA level, the sequence is TGCAGCGTTGTTCGGGGTAGCGAGCAAGAGACCCAGTACTTC. It specifies CSVVRGSEQETQYF.